There are a few counts of the clone carrying this TCR beta chain. The antigen is not known. This entry is derived from a study of beta chain features in type 1 diabetes. Whole-study context: Cells sorted and examined across all samples totaled 107,917,701.

Whole-study results and caveats: PCR may have favored shorter templates equally in patients and controls. The study found moderately but significantly shorter TCRB CDR3s in all four CD4+ subsets of Type 1 diabetes patients.

Every bit of the isolated RNA underwent reverse transcription, so sequencing read expressed TCRB transcripts. Using immunoSEQ multiplex PCR, the repertoire was profiled, and TCRdb retains in-frame clones only, with some absent. The table includes some 70,000 clones, just under 50% detected once. The V and J ends lost 6 bases and 2 bases, in that order; junction bases with no gene match: 7. The length of the CDR3 is 15 residues. Per germline, CDR1 MNHNS and CDR2 SASEGT. Sequenced: central memory CD4+ T cells from blood. This receptor was obtained from a man aged 25 to 45 with type 1 diabetes. This sequence joins TRBV6-1 and TRBJ2-7, with TRBD1 matching over 10 bases. CDR3 region: CASRTGTGAAYEQYF. CDR3 DNA: TGTGCCAGCAGAACCGGGACAGGGGCTGCCTACGAGCAGTACTTC.